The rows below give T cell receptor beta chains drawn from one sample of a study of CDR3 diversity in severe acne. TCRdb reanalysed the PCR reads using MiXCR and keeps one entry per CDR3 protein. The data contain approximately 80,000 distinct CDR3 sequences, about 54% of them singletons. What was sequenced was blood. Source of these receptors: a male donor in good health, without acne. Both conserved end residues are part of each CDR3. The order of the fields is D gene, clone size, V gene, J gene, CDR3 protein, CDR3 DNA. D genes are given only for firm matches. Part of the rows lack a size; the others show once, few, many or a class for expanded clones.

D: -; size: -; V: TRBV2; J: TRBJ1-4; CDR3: CASSDGQTNEKLFF; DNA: TGTGCCAGCAGTGATGGTCAGACAAATGAAAAACTGTTTTTT
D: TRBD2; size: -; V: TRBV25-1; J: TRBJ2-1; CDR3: CASTVSWGSGGGNEQFF; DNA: TGTGCCAGCACTGTCAGCTGGGGTAGCGGGGGGGGTAATGAGCAGTTCTTC
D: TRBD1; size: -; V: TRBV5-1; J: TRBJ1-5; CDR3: CASRPMTGFRQPQHF; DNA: TGCGCCAGCAGACCGATGACAGGGTTCAGGCAGCCCCAGCATTTT
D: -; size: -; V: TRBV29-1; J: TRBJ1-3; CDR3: CSVGKDRAGNTIYF; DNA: TGCAGCGTGGGGAAGGACCGCGCGGGGAACACCATATATTTT
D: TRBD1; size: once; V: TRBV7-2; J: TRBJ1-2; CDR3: CASSSGQRDGYTF; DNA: TGTGCCAGCAGCTCGGGACAGCGGGATGGCTACACCTTC
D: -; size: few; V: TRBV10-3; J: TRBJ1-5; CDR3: CAISESGLAYSNQPQHF; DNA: TGTGCCATCAGTGAGTCAGGTTTGGCGTATAGCAATCAGCCCCAGCATTTT
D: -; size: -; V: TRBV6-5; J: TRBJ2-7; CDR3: CASRSGTQIYEQYF; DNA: TGTGCCAGCAGGTCCGGGACCCAGATCTACGAGCAGTACTTC
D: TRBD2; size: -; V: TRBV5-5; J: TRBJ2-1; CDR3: CASTSTGTSGRTEQFF; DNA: TGTGCCAGCACCTCCACCGGGACTAGCGGGAGGACTGAGCAGTTCTTC
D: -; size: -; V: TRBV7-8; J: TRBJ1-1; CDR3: CASSLGLGGTEAFF; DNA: TGTGCCAGCAGCTTAGGGTTAGGGGGGACTGAAGCTTTCTTT
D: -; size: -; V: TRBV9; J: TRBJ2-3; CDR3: CASSVDTQYF; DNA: TGTGCCAGCAGCGTGGATACGCAGTATTTT
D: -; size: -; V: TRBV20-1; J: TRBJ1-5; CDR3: CSATEGDQPQHF; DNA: TGCAGTGCCACGGAAGGGGACCAGCCCCAGCATTTT
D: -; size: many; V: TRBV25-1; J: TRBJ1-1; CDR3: CASTGLMGTEAFF; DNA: TGTGCCAGCACTGGCCTTATGGGCACTGAAGCTTTCTTT
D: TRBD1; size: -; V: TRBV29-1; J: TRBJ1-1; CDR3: CSVLPRGQGGEEAFF; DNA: TGCAGCGTACTCCCCCGGGGCCAGGGGGGGGAGGAAGCTTTCTTT
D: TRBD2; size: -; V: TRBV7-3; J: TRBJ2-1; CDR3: CASSSPGLADYYNEQFF; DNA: TGTGCCAGCAGCTCACCGGGACTAGCGGACTACTACAATGAGCAGTTCTTC
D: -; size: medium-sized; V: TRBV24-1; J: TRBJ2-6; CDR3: CAAGFSGANVLTF; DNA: TGTGCCGCCGGTTTCTCTGGGGCCAACGTCCTGACTTTC
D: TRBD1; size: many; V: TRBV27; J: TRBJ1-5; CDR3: CASSLTGGLNQPQHF; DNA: TGTGCCAGCAGCCTGACAGGGGGCCTCAATCAGCCCCAGCATTTT
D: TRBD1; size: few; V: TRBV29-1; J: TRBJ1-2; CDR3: CSVEDDWTGEVSGYTF; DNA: TGCAGCGTTGAAGACGATTGGACAGGGGAAGTCTCTGGCTACACCTTC
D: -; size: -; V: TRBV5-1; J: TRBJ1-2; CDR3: CASKGTSNGYTF; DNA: TGTGCCAGCAAAGGGACATCTAATGGCTACACCTTC
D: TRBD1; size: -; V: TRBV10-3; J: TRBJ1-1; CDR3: CAISESKGAGATEAFF; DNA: TGTGCCATCAGTGAGTCGAAGGGGGCAGGGGCCACTGAAGCTTTCTTT
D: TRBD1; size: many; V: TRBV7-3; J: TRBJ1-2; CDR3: CASSPGQGIYGYTF; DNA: TGTGCCAGCAGCCCTGGACAGGGTATCTATGGCTACACCTTC
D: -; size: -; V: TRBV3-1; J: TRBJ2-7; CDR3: CASSQEDRLGEQYF; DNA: TGTGCCAGCAGCCAAGAGGATCGACTCGGCGAGCAGTACTTC
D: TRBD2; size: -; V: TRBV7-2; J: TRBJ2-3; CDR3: CASSPGGGIGTDTQYF; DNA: TGTGCCAGCAGCCCGGGGGGGGGCATCGGCACAGATACGCAGTATTTT
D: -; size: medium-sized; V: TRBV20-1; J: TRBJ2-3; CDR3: CSAPRDSTDTQYF; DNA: TGCAGTGCCCCTCGGGACAGCACAGATACGCAGTATTTT
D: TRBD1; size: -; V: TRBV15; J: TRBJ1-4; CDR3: CATSRGQGEEKLFF; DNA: TGTGCCACCAGCAGGGGACAGGGAGAAGAAAAACTGTTTTTT
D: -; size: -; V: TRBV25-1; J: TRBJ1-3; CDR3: CASSEYMVGRLCSGNTIYF; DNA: TGTGCCAGCAGTGAATACATGGTCGGGAGGCTGTGCTCTGGAAACACCATATATTTT
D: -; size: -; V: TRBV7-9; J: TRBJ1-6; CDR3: CASSFNQHDPLHF; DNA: TGTGCCAGCAGCTTCAACCAACATGATCCCCTCCACTTT
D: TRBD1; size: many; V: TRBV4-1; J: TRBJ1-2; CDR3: CASTGQGGSGYTF; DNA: TGCGCCAGCACCGGACAGGGAGGCAGTGGCTACACCTTC
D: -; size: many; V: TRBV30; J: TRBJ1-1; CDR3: CAWSVGKNTEAFF; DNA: TGTGCCTGGAGTGTGGGAAAAAACACAGAAGCTTTCTTT
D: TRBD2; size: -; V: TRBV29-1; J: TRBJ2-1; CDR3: CSVDGRAENEQFF; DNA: TGCAGCGTTGATGGGAGGGCCGAAAATGAGCAGTTCTTC
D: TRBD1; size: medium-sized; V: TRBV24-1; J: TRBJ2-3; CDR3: CATTGVTDTQYF; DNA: TGTGCCACGACAGGGGTCACAGATACGCAGTATTTT
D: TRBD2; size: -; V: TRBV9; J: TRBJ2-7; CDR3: CASSVGGAGVYEQYF; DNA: TGTGCCAGCAGCGTAGGTGGAGCGGGAGTGTACGAGCAGTACTTC
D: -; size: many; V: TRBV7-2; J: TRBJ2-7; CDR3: CASSMDWRYEQYF; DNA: TGTGCCAGCAGCATGGACTGGCGCTACGAGCAGTACTTC
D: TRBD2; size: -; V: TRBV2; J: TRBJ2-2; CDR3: CASSHRLAGGSTGELFF; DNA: TGTGCCAGCAGCCATAGACTAGCGGGAGGTTCGACCGGGGAGCTGTTTTTT
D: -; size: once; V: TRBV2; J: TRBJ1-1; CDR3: CAGRRAGDTEAFF; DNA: TGTGCCGGACGGAGGGCAGGGGACACTGAAGCTTTCTTT
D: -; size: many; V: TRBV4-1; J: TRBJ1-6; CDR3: CASSQEDWGSYNSPLHF; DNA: TGCGCCAGCAGCCAAGAAGATTGGGGATCCTATAATTCACCCCTCCACTTT
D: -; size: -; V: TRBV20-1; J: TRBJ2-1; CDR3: CSARDGSSSTMSPQFF; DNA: TGCAGTGCTAGAGATGGGTCTTCTTCTACAATGAGCCCCCAGTTCTTC
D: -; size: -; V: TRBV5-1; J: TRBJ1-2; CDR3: CASSLAPDLYGYTF; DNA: TGCGCCAGCAGCTTGGCCCCGGATCTTTATGGCTACACCTTC
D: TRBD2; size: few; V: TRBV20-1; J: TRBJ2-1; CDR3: CSARDPAGGPYNEQFF; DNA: TGCAGTGCTAGAGATCCGGCGGGGGGGCCCTACAATGAGCAGTTCTTC
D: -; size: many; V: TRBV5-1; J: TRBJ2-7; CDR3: CASSLGSAEEQYF; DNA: TGCGCCAGCAGCTTAGGGTCCGCGGAGGAGCAGTACTTC
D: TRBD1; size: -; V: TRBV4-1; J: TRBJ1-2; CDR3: CASSHGTGGSGNYGYTF; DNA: TGCGCCAGCAGCCATGGGACAGGGGGTTCGGGTAACTATGGCTACACCTTC
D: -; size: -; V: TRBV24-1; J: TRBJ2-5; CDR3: CATSDPPGQGKETQYF; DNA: TGTGCCACCAGTGATCCACCCGGGCAGGGAAAAGAGACCCAGTACTTC